This T cell receptor (beta chain) derives from a study of cytomegalovirus exposure and HLA in healthy donors (dated by TCRdb to about 2017). Context from the whole study: In an earlier analysis of about 560 of the donors, 276 Gb of sequence data and 117 million unique TCR beta sequences from about 180 million T cells were reported. Besides the first cohort of roughly 700 subjects, a separate validation cohort made up of 120 different subjects was used. Around 300 gigabases of sequencing data and tens of millions of unique TCR sequences were included in an early release covering roughly 600 HLA-typed donors. To predict cytomegalovirus infection status, the study brought together high-throughput TCR immunosequencing, statistical association of individual TCRs with disease status, and machine learning. All discovery cohort repertoires had been generated using a single sequencing platform. Both class I and class II loci were covered by HLA typing, at four-digit resolution. About five DR-DQ haplotypes were handled as single units for association and clustering because linkage in the cohort was strong. Among 300 to 500 genotyped donors of the cohort, an average of about 220,000 unique TCR beta nucleotide sequences was sequenced per donor, of which roughly 18% were non-productive. A later analysis re-analyzed previously published TCR beta repertoires from about 600 donors and added high-resolution HLA genotyping to study TCR occurrence patterns. Donor age, sex, ethnicity and CMV serostatus were compiled together with the repertoire data. Of the roughly 400 genotyped donors, less than 85% were placed in the genetic ancestry cluster associated with self-reported Caucasian donors. An earlier analysis of around 580 of the donors used high-throughput TCR beta sequencing to judge whether each TCR beta V gene segment behaved as functional or pseudogenic. The study used immunosequencing to profile the T cell repertoires of some 600 subjects and linked those repertoires to cytomegalovirus serostatus. The number of typed donors differed by locus: roughly 629-630 for A, B, C, DRB1 and DQB1; 522 for DQA1; approximately 600 for DPA1; and some 450 for DPB1. A later genetic analysis took genome-wide SNP genotypes for about 65% of the 666 donors and used that subset as a discovery cohort. The study aimed to test whether signatures of past pathogen exposure could be identified by cataloging public T cell receptors. In the later analysis, no new phenotypic data were used to find candidate immune exposures; instead, reliance was placed on TCR beta sequences and their occurrence across donors. What the authors observed across the whole study: Broadly in line with IMGT annotations, most TCR beta V segments showed up in productive rearrangements about 87% or about 30% of the time in an earlier analysis of 587 of the donors. According to a later genetic analysis, donors in an Asian-associated ancestry cluster had fewer N-insertions in productive TCRs than the roughly 670-donor mean. Because HLA typing was unavailable for some donors at each locus, only the typed subset was used in association tests. Roughly 17 rarely observed V segments, including chromosome 9 orphons, were excluded from the earlier analysis of a few hundred of the donors because counts were too low. A later analysis found that HLA-associated TCR beta chains were more clonally expanded and had lower generation probabilities than equally common non-associated chains. The authors suggested that the approach could potentially be extended to other disease states and immunological phenotypes. CMV serostatus was the only immune exposure information available for the cohort. According to a later analysis, most CMV-associated TCR beta chains appeared to be HLA-restricted, and the HLA associations seemed to be driven largely by CMV exposure. In a later analysis, the rate of TCR association differed among HLA loci, with DRB1 alleles having the most associated TCRs and HLA-C alleles having the fewest. The classifier was reported to diagnose cytomegalovirus status with high specificity and sensitivity in both the original cohort and the validation cohort. Several of the top co-occurrence clusters appeared to be linked to parvovirus B19, influenza, CMV and Epstein-Barr virus, according to a later analysis. The study listed 150 to 200 TCR beta chains as associated with cytomegalovirus. Specific HLA alleles were associated with roughly 17,000 TCR beta sequences at a false discovery rate of 0.05 in a later analysis. Correlated functional status among segregating V segments might be attributable to linkage disequilibrium, but an unknown experimental factor could not be ruled out. Across donors, most TCR sequences were observed very rarely, whereas some public TCRs were present in many individuals. A further reported finding was that TCR beta sequences accurately predicted the HLA-A and HLA-B alleles for most subjects in the first cohort. Presence/absence analyses assumed roughly uniform sequencing depth across donors, an assumption that may not hold. Some IMGT-functional V segments, including TRBV6-2 and TRBV6-3, could not be told apart with the 87-base-pair reads, so those segments were excluded. In vitro tests confirmed that a few of the cytomegalovirus-associated TCR beta chains recognize cytomegalovirus antigens. A cluster of highly shared sequence variants was judged likely to be a technical artifact of the sequencing pipeline. When HLA alleles, especially DR and DQ, strongly co-occurred, attributing TCR associations to individual alleles was difficult. In this cohort, only TCR beta chains were sequenced, and detectable features were limited by the absence of alpha or paired-chain data. V-gene and J-gene trimming of TCR beta chains was associated with a missense DCLRE1C variant in a later genetic analysis, and the association was replicated in an independent cohort.

The cohort consisted of more than 650 healthy bone marrow donors. At the time of sampling, every cohort member was nominally healthy, though immune exposures that went unrecorded were likely present. The donor tested CMV seronegative, placing the donor among the 350 or so seronegative members of the cohort. Every donor gave a peripheral blood sample, and the peripheral blood mononuclear cells from that sample were used for TCR beta sequencing. Genomic DNA extraction from the blood cell samples was performed with the Qiagen DNeasy Blood Extraction Kit. As for this clone: Its antigen remains unidentified. Per-base qualities were not stored, and no clone one base away is much larger.

Libraries were built with the immunoSEQ multiplex PCR assay. The multiplex PCR relied on a mix of 60 forward primers for TCR Vbeta segments and 13 reverse primers for TCR Jbeta segments. Amplification of the CDR3 region of rearranged TCR beta genes was performed with a multiplex PCR assay on genomic DNA. On the Illumina HiSeq System, the amplified TCR beta libraries were sequenced as 87-base-pair reads. The study's processing was this. A later analysis counted around 72 million unique TCR beta chains across the 650 to 800 repertoires, and around 9.9 million of these chains were shared by at least two donors. A nearest-neighbor algorithm error-corrected the raw reads and collapsed the reads into unique sequences, merging closely related sequences to remove PCR and sequencing errors. CDR3 sequences were aligned to IMGT reference sequences to assign V, D and J gene segments. For a sequence to be retained, at least a six-nucleotide match to both a V gene segment and a J gene segment was required. A rearrangement counted as productive if the CDR3 had no stop codons and remained in frame with V and J, and every other rearrangement counted as non-productive. CDR3 was defined according to IMGT convention as the region running from the second conserved V-encoded cysteine to the conserved J-encoded phenylalanine. The earlier analysis of about 590 of the donors excluded sequences that lacked an unambiguous match to a single V gene segment. An earlier analysis of around 600 of the donors classified V segments as functional when productive rearrangements were above 56.7% and as segregating when the standard deviation between donors was above 5%. A statistical classification framework was built to diagnose cytomegalovirus status from the catalog of TCR beta chain sequences. A later analysis assigned V and J genes by comparing TCR nucleotide sequences with IMGT/GENE-DB human TR gene sequences. The TCRdist pipeline was used in a later analysis to assign CDR3 sequences and most-parsimonious VDJ recombination scenarios. In a later analysis, each TCR beta chain was defined by its CDR3 amino acid sequence together with its V-gene family, and reads lacking a unique V-gene family were excluded. A later analysis removed several hundred highly shared, low-generation-probability nucleotide sequences to deal with suspected cross-contamination and a sequencing artifact. In a later analysis, a clonal expansion index was calculated for each public chain from normalized within-repertoire ranks of inferred template counts. In a later analysis, generation probabilities were computed with a VDJ recombination model fitted to out-of-frame rearrangements, and the resulting probabilities were checked against IGoR. Hypergeometric tests were used in a later analysis to score TCR-TCR, TCR-HLA and TCR-CMV co-occurrence, with a repertoire-size bias correction applied to the TCR pairs. To estimate false discovery rates, a later analysis permuted the HLA or CMV assignments 20 times. In a later analysis, co-occurring TCRs were grouped using DBSCAN, with TCRdist sequence similarity added in when clustering inside HLA-allele-positive subsets. Repertoires with fewer than 30,000 or more than 120,000 public chains were left out of co-occurrence clustering, as were four to six repertoires with anomalous nucleotide sharing. The table was pulled from immuneACCESS by TCRdb, which kept in-frame rearrangements only. Such tables lose some clones; where checked, under half of the loss comes from unresolved V genes, and the rest has no known cause. D and trimming come from the DNA, and the V and J calls and clone size come from that table. The sample table lists under 250,000 clones, about 72% of them with a count of one. 3% to 4% of the sample goes to the ten largest clones.

The germline V gene yields SGHDT for CDR1 and YYEEEE for CDR2. The CDR3 measures 14 amino acids from cysteine to phenylalanine. Only the CDR3 part of the read is kept: 42 bases, read in frame from the first base. The germline V end is reduced by 6 bases and the J end by 6 bases; junction bases left unmatched: 9. Here the chain combines TRBV5-6 and TRBJ2-5; TRBD1 lines up with 9 middle nucleotides. The TCR comes from a male donor in good health and CMV-seronegative. Specimen: PBMCs. The CDR3 sequence is CASNTGTGLKTQYF. The DNA sequence is as follows: TGTGCCAGCAATACCGGGACAGGGCTGAAGACCCAGTACTTC.